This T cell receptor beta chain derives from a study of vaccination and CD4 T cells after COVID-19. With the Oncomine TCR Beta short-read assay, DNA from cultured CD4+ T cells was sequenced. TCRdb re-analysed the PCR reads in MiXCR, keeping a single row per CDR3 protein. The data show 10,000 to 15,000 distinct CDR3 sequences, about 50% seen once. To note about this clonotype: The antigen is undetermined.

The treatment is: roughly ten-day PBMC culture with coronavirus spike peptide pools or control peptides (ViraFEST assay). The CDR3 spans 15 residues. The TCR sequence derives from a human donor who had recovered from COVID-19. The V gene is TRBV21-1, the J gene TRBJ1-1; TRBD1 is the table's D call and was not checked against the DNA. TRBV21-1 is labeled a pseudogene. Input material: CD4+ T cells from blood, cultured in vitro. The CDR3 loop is CASSRPLCIDTEAFF. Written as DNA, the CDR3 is TGTGCCAGCAGCCGCCCATTGTGTATAGACACTGAAGCTTTCTTT.